This T cell receptor (beta chain) was sequenced during a study of cytomegalovirus exposure and HLA in healthy donors. Use of 60 Vbeta and 13 Jbeta primers characterized the PCR. The assay was immunoSEQ multiplex PCR, and TCRdb's table has in-frame clones only and misses some. Of about 150,000 clones listed, about three quarters are singletons. This CDR3 comprises 17 residues. Trimming shortened V by 0 bases and J by 1 base, and 14 bases separated the two germline ends. Germline CDR1 is SGHRS and CDR2 is YFSETQ. This clone appeared a few times. This sequence originates from a man younger than 45 in good health and CMV-seropositive. Material for sequencing was PBMCs. V gene TRBV5-1 combines with J gene TRBJ1-3, with D possibly matching TRBD1 (5 bases). This CDR3 is CASSLAAGSGSGNTIYF. CDR3 DNA sequence: TGCGCCAGCAGCTTGGCAGCAGGGTCTGGGTCTGGAAACACCATATATTTT.